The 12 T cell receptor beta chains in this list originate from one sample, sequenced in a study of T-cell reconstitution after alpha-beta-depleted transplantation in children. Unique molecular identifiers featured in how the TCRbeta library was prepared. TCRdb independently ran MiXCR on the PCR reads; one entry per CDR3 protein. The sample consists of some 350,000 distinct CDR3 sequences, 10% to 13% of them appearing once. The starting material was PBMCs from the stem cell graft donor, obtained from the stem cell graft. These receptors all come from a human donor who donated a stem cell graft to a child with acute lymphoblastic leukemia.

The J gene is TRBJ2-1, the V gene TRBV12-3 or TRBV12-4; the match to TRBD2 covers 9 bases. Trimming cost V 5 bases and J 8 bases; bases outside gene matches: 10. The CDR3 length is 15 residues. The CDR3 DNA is TGTGCCAGCAGTCCGGGGGCGGGAGGGCCCTATGAGCAGTTCTTC. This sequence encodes CASSPGAGGPYEQFF.

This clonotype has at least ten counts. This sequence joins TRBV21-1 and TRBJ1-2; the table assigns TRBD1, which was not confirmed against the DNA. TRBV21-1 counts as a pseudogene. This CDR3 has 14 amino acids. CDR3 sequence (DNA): TGTGCCAGCAGCAAAGCGCGGGCGGCGGGGGGCTACACCTTC. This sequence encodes CASSKARAAGGYTF.

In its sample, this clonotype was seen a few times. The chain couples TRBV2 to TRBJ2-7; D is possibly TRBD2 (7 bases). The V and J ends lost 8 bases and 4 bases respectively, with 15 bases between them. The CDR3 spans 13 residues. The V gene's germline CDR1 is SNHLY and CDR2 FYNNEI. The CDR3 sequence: CASPGGHRYEQYF. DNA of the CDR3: TGTGCCAGCCCGGGGGGACATAGATACGAGCAGTACTTC. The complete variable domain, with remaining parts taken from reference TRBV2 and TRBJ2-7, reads EPEVTQTPSHQVTQMGQEVILRCVPISNHLYFYWYRQILGQKVEFLVSFYNNEISEKSEIFDDQFSVERPDGSNFTLKIRSTKLEDSAMYFCASPGGHRYEQYFGPGTRLTVT.

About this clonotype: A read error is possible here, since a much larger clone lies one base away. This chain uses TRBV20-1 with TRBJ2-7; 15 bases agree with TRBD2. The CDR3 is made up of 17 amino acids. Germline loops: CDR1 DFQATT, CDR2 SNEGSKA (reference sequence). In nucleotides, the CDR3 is TGCTGTGCTAGTCGATATATGGGACTAGCGGGAGGCTACGAGCAGTACTTC. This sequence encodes CCASRYMGLAGGYEQYF.

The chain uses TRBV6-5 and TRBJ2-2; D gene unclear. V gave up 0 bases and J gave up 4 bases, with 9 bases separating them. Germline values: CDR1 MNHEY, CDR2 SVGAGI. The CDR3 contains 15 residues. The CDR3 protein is CASSYSIRSTGELFF. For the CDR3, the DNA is TGTGCCAGCAGTTACTCGATCAGATCCACCGGGGAGCTGTTTTTT.

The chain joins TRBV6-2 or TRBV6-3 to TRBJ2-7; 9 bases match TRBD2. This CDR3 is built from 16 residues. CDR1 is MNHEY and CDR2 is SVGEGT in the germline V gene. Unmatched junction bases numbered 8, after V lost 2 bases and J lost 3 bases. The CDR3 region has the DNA TGTGCCAGCAGTTACCCCCTAGCGGGGCCGTTCTACGAGCAGTACTTC. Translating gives CASSYPLAGPFYEQYF.

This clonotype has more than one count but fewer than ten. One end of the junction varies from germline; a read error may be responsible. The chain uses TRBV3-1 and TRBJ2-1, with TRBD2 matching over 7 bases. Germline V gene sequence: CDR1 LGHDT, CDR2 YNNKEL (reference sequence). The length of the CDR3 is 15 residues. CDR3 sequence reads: CACSQQAGSYNEQFF. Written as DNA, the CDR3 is TGTGCCTGCAGCCAACAAGCGGGATCCTACAATGAGCAGTTCTTC.

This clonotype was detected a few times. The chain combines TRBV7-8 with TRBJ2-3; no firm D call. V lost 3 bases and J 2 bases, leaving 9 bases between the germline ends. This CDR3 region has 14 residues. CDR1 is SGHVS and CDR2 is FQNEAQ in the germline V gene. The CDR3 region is CASSFILPTDTQYF. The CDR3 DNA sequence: TGTGCCAGCAGCTTTATTCTACCCACAGATACGCAGTATTTT.

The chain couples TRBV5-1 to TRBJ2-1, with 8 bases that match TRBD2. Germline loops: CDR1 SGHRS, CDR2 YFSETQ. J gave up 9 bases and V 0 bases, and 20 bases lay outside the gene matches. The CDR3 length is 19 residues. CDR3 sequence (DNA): TGCGCCAGCAGCTTGGTTCCCAGCGGGAGCGGGCGGGCAGCAGCTGAGCAGTTCTTC. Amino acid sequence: CASSLVPSGSGRAAAEQFF. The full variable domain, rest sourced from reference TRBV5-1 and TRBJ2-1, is KAGVTQTPRYLIKTRGQQVTLSCSPISGHRSVSWYQQTPGQGLQFLFEYFSETQRNKGNFPGRFSGRQFSNSRSEMNVSTLELGDSALYLCASSLVPSGSGRAAAEQFFGPGTRLTVL.

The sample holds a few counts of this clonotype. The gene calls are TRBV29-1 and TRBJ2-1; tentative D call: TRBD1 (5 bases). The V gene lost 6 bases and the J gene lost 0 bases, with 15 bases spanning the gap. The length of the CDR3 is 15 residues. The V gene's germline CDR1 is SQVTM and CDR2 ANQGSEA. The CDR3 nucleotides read TGCAGCGTACACCAGGGTTCCCTCTCCTACAATGAGCAGTTCTTC. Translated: CSVHQGSLSYNEQFF.

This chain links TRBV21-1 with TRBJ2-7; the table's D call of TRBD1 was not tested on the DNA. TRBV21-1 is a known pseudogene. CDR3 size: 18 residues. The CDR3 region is CASSNGTEHWTSSYEQYF. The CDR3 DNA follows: TGTGCCAGCAGCAATGGGACGGAGCATTGGACTAGCTCCTACGAGCAGTACTTC.

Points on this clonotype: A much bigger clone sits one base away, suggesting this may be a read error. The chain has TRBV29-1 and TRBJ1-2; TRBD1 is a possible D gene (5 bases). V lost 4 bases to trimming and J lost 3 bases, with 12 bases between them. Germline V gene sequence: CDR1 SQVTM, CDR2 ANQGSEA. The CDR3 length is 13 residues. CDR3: CSVARMGDYGYTF. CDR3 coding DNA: TGCAGCGTTGCGAGGATGGGGGACTATGGCTACACCTTC.